Described below is a single T cell receptor (beta chain) sequence and its context. The CDR3 runs to 13 residues. The germline CDR1 and CDR2 sequences are SEHNR and FQNEAQ (reference sequence). The V end lost 3 bases, the J end lost 7 bases, and 10 bases lay between the germline ends. This specimen belongs to a study of cytomegalovirus exposure and HLA in healthy donors. The primer mix had 60 Vbeta and 13 Jbeta primers. The protocol was immunoSEQ multiplex PCR, while the TCRdb copy is restricted to in-frame clones and leaves out a portion. The table has roughly 90,000 clones, about nine tenths seen once.

Sequencing used PBMCs. The source of this sequence is a man aged 18 to 30 in good health and CMV-seronegative. The chain recombines TRBV7-9 with TRBJ2-1, with D perhaps TRBD1 (5 bases). CDR3 sequence reads: CASSLDILNEQFF. CDR3 in DNA: TGTGCCAGCAGCTTGGACATTCTGAATGAGCAGTTCTTC.